What follows are 16 T cell receptor beta chains derived from one specimen sequenced in a study of blood T cell repertoires in COVID-19. Generated by immunoSEQ multiplex PCR, the TCRdb table keeps only in-frame clones and is missing some. The sample includes tens of thousands of clones, 81% of them seen just once. The sample consisted of peripheral blood. The receptors originated from a man aged 80 or over with acute or convalescent COVID-19.

The gene calls are TRBV12-3 or TRBV12-4 and TRBJ2-1; 8 nucleotides align to TRBD2. Trimming at V came to 6 bases and at J to 9 bases, leaving 4 bases not matched to a gene. The CDR3 covers 12 residues. This CDR3 is CASSRREGEQFF. CDR3 DNA: TGTGCCAGCAGCCGACGGGAGGGTGAGCAGTTCTTC.

The chain recombines TRBV7-9 with TRBJ2-1, with TRBD2 matching over 9 bases. The junction had 7 bases not matched to a gene; V was cut back by 1 base and J by 0 bases. Germline CDR1 is SEHNR and CDR2 is FQNEAQ (reference sequence). The length of the CDR3 is 18 residues. This CDR3 reads CASSLGSGRSSSYNEQFF. Written as DNA, the CDR3 is TGTGCCAGCAGCTTAGGTAGCGGGAGATCAAGCTCCTACAATGAGCAGTTCTTC.

The chain couples TRBV28 to TRBJ2-7, with D perhaps matching TRBD1 (6 bases). CDR1 and CDR2 (germline): MDHEN, SYDVKM. The CDR3 is 15 amino acids. The V end was cut by 6 bases, the J end by 0 bases, with 15 bases between. The CDR3 region has the DNA TGTGCCAGCAGGCCTAGACAGGCGAGCTCCTACGAGCAGTACTTC. This encodes CASRPRQASSYEQYF. The variable domain in full, with the rest retrieved from reference TRBV28 and TRBJ2-7, is DVKVTQSSRYLVKRTGEKVFLECVQDMDHENMFWYRQDPGLGLRLIYFSYDVKMKEKGDIPEGYSVSREKKERFSLILESASTNQTSMYLCASRPRQASSYEQYFGPGTRLTVT.

The J gene is TRBJ1-2, the V gene TRBV28, with D perhaps matching TRBD1 (6 bases). Deletions cut 7 bases from V and 2 bases from J, with 17 bases between. CDR1 is MDHEN, CDR2 SYDVKM, per germline. The CDR3 contains 15 residues. CDR3 coding DNA: TGTGCCAGCATCCCTGGGGGGGCGGGAAACTATGGCTACACCTTC. Protein product: CASIPGGAGNYGYTF.

The V and J genes are TRBV20-1 and TRBJ1-1; D gene unclear. CDR1 DFQATT and CDR2 SNEGSKA come from the germline V gene (reference sequence). The ends were cut back, 0 bases at V and 8 bases at J, with 7 bases in the middle. CDR3 length: 11 amino acids. Here the CDR3 DNA reads TGCAGTGCTAGAGATCGAACAGAAGCTTTCTTT. Its translation: CSARDRTEAFF.

The chain joins TRBV3-1 (or the pseudogene TRBV3-2) to TRBJ2-3; D possibly corresponds to TRBD2 (7 bases). The CDR3 runs 15 residues. Germline-derived CDR1 and CDR2 are LGHDT and YNNKEL (reference sequence). Trimming cost V 1 base and J 1 base, with 9 bases left between them. CDR3 residues: CASSQGGGGTDTQYF. CDR3 sequence (DNA): TGTGCCAGCAGCCAAGGAGGGGGGGGCACAGATACGCAGTATTTT.

This chain connects TRBV7-2 to TRBJ1-1, with TRBD1 as a possible D gene (6 bases). Germline CDR1 reads SGHTA; CDR2 reads FQGNSA. The CDR3 totals 15 residues. CDR3 in amino acids: CASGASDRLNTEAFF. The CDR3 region has the DNA TGTGCAAGCGGGGCATCAGACAGGTTGAACACTGAAGCTTTCTTT.

This clone occurred a few times. The chain carries TRBV28 and TRBJ2-7, with TRBD1 matching 9 bases. The junction had 16 bases not matched to a gene; V was cut back by 4 bases and J by 3 bases. The V gene's germline CDR1 is MDHEN and CDR2 SYDVKM. The CDR3 has 18 residues. The CDR3 reads CASSSQPSPTGGGYEQYF. The CDR3 region has the DNA TGTGCCAGCAGTTCCCAGCCCTCACCGACAGGGGGAGGCTACGAGCAGTACTTC.

V usage is TRBV19 and J usage is TRBJ1-4; weak D call: TRBD1 (6 bases). V lost 4 bases to trimming and J lost 11 bases, with 11 bases between them. The V gene's germline CDR1 is LNHDA and CDR2 SQIVND (reference sequence). The CDR3 is 12 residues long. CDR3 bases: TGTGCCAGTAGTACAAGGGGGGGTAAACTGTTTTTT. Its protein is CASSTRGGKLFF.

The chain recombines TRBV7-3 with TRBJ2-3; 7 nucleotides line up with TRBD2. This CDR3 is built from 13 residues. CDR1 is SGHTA and CDR2 is FQGTGA in the germline V gene. V lost 5 bases to trimming and J lost 3 bases; unmatched junction nucleotides: 2. The CDR3 here is CASSQGGTDTQYF. For the CDR3, the DNA is TGTGCCAGCAGCCAGGGAGGGACAGATACGCAGTATTTT. Supplemented by reference TRBV7-3 and TRBJ2-3, the full variable domain reads GAGVSQTPSNKVTEKGKYVELRCDPISGHTALYWYRQSLGQGPEFLIYFQGTGAADDSGLPNDRFFAVRPEGSVSTLKIQRTERGDSAVYLCASSQGGTDTQYFGPGTRLTVL.

The rearrangement links TRBV24-1 to TRBJ2-3, with 7 bases lining up with TRBD1. Trimming took 7 bases from V and 2 from J; bases not matched to a gene: 8. This CDR3 comprises 15 residues. Germline CDR1 reads KGHDR; CDR2 reads SFDVKD. CDR3 loop: CATSERDSLTDTQYF. The DNA for the CDR3 is TGTGCCACCAGCGAACGGGACAGCCTCACAGATACGCAGTATTTT.

The rearrangement uses TRBV28 and TRBJ1-2, with 12 bases aligning to TRBD1. Per the germline V gene, CDR1 is MDHEN and CDR2 is SYDVKM. The trim removed 5 bases at V and 8 bases at J, leaving 6 bases unmatched. The CDR3 sequence is 14 residues long. This CDR3 is CASSRDRGRRGYTF. DNA for the CDR3: TGTGCCAGCAGTCGGGACAGGGGGCGCCGGGGCTACACCTTC.

The V call is TRBV9, the J call TRBJ2-2; 7 bases match TRBD1. Looked up from germline, CDR1 is SGDLS and CDR2 is YYNGEE. The CDR3 extends over 14 amino acids. V shed 6 bases and J 1 base; nucleotides not matched to a gene: 3. Here the CDR3 DNA reads TGTGCCAGCACCCGACAGGGGAACACCGGGGAGCTGTTTTTT. It yields the protein CASTRQGNTGELFF. The full variable domain, rest sourced from reference TRBV9 and TRBJ2-2, is DSGVTQTPKHLITATGQRVTLRCSPRSGDLSVYWYQQSLDQGLQFLIQYYNGEERAKGNILERFSAQQFPDLHSELNLSSLELGDSALYFCASTRQGNTGELFFGEGSRLTVL.

This chain connects TRBV28 to TRBJ1-6; 8 positions agree with TRBD1. The CDR3 spans 19 residues. Germline CDR1 MDHEN, CDR2 SYDVKM. V gave up 6 bases and J gave up 6 bases; unmatched junction bases: 19. The CDR3 is CASRFNRRADRDLNSPLHF. In DNA, the CDR3 is TGTGCCAGCAGATTTAACCGCAGGGCGGACAGGGACCTTAATTCACCCCTCCACTTT.

The V gene is TRBV6-5, the J gene TRBJ2-7; 10 bases fit TRBD2. V was clipped by 2 bases and J by 2 bases; unmatched bases: 3. The CDR3 covers 15 residues. The V gene's germline CDR1 is MNHEY and CDR2 SVGAGI. CDR3 in DNA: TGTGCCAGCAGTTACGGAAGCGGGAGGGCCTACGAGCAGTACTTC. This codes for CASSYGSGRAYEQYF.

V and J are TRBV27 and TRBJ1-1; D is uncertain. Germline V gene lookup returns CDR1 MNHEY and CDR2 SMNVEV (reference sequence). The V and J ends lost 2 bases and 0 bases respectively, with 7 bases between them. This CDR3 contains 14 residues. CDR3 coding DNA: TGTGCCAGCAGTTTAAACGGTATGAACACTGAAGCTTTCTTT. Its protein is CASSLNGMNTEAFF.